One and the same sample provided the 4 T cell receptor beta chains below, sequenced in a study of blood T cells in healthy people across ages. It was with a sample-barcoded 5' primer and a J-beta primer mix that a second PCR of about 6 to 11 cycles was run. TCRdb passed the 5' RACE reads through MiXCR, listing each CDR3 protein once. The repertoire holds around 900,000 distinct CDR3 sequences, with just over 50% as singletons. The sequencing input was blood. These receptors all come from a woman aged 60-75 years in good health.

The V call is TRBV20-1, the J call TRBJ2-5; a possible D gene is TRBD2 (5 bases). CDR1 is DFQATT, CDR2 SNEGSKA, per germline (reference sequence). The CDR3 length is 13 residues. Trimming shortened V by 3 bases and J by 6 bases, and 14 bases separated the two germline ends. DNA for the CDR3: TGCAGTGCTAGTGAGGGTAGTTTCAAGACCCAGTACTTC. This codes for CSASEGSFKTQYF.

The DNA for the CDR3 is TGTGCCAGCTCGGCAAACACTGAAGCTTTCTTT. This translates into CASSANTEAFF. This chain links TRBV7-9 with TRBJ1-1; D is undetermined. This CDR3 comprises 11 residues. Trimming removed 8 bases from V and 2 bases from J, with 6 bases in between. CDR1 is SEHNR and CDR2 is FQNEAQ in the germline V gene (reference sequence). Supplemented by reference TRBV7-9 and TRBJ1-1, the full variable domain reads DTGVSQNPRHKITKRGQNVTFRCDPISEHNRLYWYRQTLGQGPEFLTYFQNEAQLEKSRLLSDRFSAERPKGSFSTLEIQRTEQGDSAMYLCASSANTEAFFGQGTRLTVV.

The rearrangement joins TRBV10-3 to TRBJ1-1; D gene ambiguous. This CDR3 has 11 amino acids. From germline, CDR1 is ENHRY and CDR2 SYGVKD. The V end lost 2 bases, the J end lost 4 bases, and 2 bases lay between the germline ends. The CDR3 bases are TGTGCCATCAGTGAGGGCACTGAAGCTTTCTTT. Protein: CAISEGTEAFF.

The chain couples TRBV5-4 to TRBJ2-5; weak D call: TRBD1 (6 bases). Trimming removed 4 bases from V and 3 bases from J, with 10 bases in between. The CDR3 loop spans 13 amino acids. CDR1 is SGHNT, CDR2 YYREEE, per germline (reference sequence). CDR3 amino acids: CASSAHREETQYF. CDR3 DNA: TGTGCCAGCAGCGCACACAGGGAAGAGACCCAGTACTTC.